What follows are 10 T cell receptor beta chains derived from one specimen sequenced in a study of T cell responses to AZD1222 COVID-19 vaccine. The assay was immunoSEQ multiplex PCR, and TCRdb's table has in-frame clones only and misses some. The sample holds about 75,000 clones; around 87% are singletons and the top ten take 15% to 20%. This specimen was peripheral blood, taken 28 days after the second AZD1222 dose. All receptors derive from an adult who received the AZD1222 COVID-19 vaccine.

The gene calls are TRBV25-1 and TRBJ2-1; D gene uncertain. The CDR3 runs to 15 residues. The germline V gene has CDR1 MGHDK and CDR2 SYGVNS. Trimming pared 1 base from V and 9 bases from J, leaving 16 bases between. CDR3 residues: CASSESRTRMGEQFF. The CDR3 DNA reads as TGTGCCAGCAGTGAATCTCGCACCCGTATGGGTGAGCAGTTCTTC.

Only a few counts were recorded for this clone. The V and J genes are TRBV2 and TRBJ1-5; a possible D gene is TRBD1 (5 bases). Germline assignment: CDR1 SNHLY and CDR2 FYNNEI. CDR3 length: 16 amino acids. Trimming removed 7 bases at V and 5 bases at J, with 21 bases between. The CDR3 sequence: CASTLEGPGADQPQHF. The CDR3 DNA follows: TGTGCCAGCACCTTGGAAGGCCCCGGGGCAGATCAGCCCCAGCATTTT.

This chain's CDR3 is CASSLRTTNEKLFF. The CDR3 DNA reads as TGTGCCAGCAGCTTGCGGACAACTAATGAAAAACTGTTTTTT. V usage is TRBV5-5 and J usage is TRBJ1-4; D remains ambiguous. The CDR3 is 14 amino acids. CDR1 is SGHKS and CDR2 is YYEKEE in the germline V gene (reference sequence). The V gene lost 1 base and the J gene lost 0 bases, with 4 bases spanning the gap.

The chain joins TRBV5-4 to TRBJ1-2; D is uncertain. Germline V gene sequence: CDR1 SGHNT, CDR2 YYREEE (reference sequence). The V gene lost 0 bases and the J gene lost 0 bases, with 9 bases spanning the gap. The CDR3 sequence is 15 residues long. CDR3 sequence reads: CASSLGKTTNYGYTF. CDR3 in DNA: TGTGCCAGCAGCTTGGGGAAGACTACTAACTATGGCTACACCTTC.

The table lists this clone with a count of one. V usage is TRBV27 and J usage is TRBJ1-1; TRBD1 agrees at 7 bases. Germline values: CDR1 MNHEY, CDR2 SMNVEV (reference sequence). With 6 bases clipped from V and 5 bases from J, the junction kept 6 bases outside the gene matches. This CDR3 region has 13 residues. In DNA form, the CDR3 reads TGTGCCAGCAGCAGGACAGGCTGGACTGAAGCTTTCTTT. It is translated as CASSRTGWTEAFF.

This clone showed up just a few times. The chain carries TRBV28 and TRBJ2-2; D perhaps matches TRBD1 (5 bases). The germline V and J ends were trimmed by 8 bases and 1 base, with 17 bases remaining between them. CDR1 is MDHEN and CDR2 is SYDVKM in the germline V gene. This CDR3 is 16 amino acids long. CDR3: CASDLGPTGNTGELFF. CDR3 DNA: TGTGCCAGCGACCTCGGACCCACAGGGAACACCGGGGAGCTGTTTTTT.

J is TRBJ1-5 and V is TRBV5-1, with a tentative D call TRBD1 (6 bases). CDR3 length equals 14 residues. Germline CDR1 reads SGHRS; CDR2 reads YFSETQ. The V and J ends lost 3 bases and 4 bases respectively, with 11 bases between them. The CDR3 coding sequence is TGCGCCAGCAGCTCGGAGGGGGGGAATCAGCCCCAGCATTTT. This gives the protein CASSSEGGNQPQHF.

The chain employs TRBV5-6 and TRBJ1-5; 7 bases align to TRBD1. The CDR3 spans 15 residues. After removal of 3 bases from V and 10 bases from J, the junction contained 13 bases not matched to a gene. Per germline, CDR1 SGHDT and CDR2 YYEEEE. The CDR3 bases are TGTGCCAGCAGCTACTGGACAGGCCCTACATCACCCCAGCATTTT. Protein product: CASSYWTGPTSPQHF.

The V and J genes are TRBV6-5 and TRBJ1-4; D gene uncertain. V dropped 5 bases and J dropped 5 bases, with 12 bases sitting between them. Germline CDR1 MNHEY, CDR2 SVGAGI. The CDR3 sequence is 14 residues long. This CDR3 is CASSRGRGNEKLFF. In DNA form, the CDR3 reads TGTGCCAGCAGTCGGGGAAGAGGGAATGAAAAACTGTTTTTT.

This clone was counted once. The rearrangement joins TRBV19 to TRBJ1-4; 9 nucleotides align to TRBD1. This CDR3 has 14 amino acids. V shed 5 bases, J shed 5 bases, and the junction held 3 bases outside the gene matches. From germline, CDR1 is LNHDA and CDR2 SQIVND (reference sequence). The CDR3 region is CASSATGGNEKLFF. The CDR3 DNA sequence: TGTGCCAGTAGTGCGACAGGGGGAAATGAAAAACTGTTTTTT.